Following are 22 T cell receptor beta chains from one sample sequenced in a study of post-analysis software for immune sequencing data. Whole-study findings and limits: Elevated frequency relative to controls characterized 4 or 5 TRBV segments in patients, TRBV5-6, TRBV5-1 and TRBV20-1 among them.

These receptors' antigens are unknown. Prepared libraries of TCR beta cDNA carried unique molecular identifiers. A single record per CDR3 protein comes from TCRdb applying MiXCR to the PCR reads. The data show 820,000 or so distinct CDR3 sequences, with around 53% seen just once and roughly 4.4% held by the top ten. The sequenced sample consisted of blood. The receptors shown here come from a girl aged 5 to 17 with multiple sclerosis.

This sequence joins TRBV29-1 and TRBJ2-3, with D possibly TRBD1 on 5 matching bases. The CDR3 loop spans 13 amino acids. The V gene's germline CDR1 is SQVTM and CDR2 ANQGSEA. V lost 3 bases and J 2 bases, leaving 9 bases between the germline ends. The CDR3 spells CSVDLGATDTQYF. CDR3 nucleotides: TGCAGCGTTGATCTAGGGGCCACAGATACGCAGTATTTT.

This clonotype was found a few times. The CDR3, as DNA: TGCAGCGTTGGGGGCAGTCTAACAGATACGCAGTATTTT. Protein: CSVGGSLTDTQYF. The gene calls are TRBV29-1 and TRBJ2-3, with TRBD1 as a possible D gene (5 bases). With 4 bases removed from V and 3 bases from J, the gap between germline ends came to 11 bases. CDR1 is SQVTM and CDR2 is ANQGSEA in the germline V gene. CDR3 length: 13 residues.

Points on this clonotype: The germline gene is not matched at one end of the junction; a read error may be the cause. The chain links TRBV15 to TRBJ2-3; TRBD2 aligns across 12 bases. Looked up from germline, CDR1 is LNHNV and CDR2 is YYDKDF (reference sequence). CDR3 length: 15 amino acids. CDR3 region: CATSPTSGSTDTQYF. CDR3 nucleotides: TGTGCCACCAGCCCGACTAGCGGGAGCACTGATACGCAGTATTTT.

The chain uses TRBV10-3 and TRBJ2-5; TRBD2 is a possible D gene (6 bases). The J call is in doubt because the DNA end fits TRBJ2-7 better. Germline lookup yields CDR1 ENHRY and CDR2 SYGVKD. This CDR3 region has 13 residues. The CDR3 DNA reads as TGTGCCACCCGTTCTTTTGGGGAGGACGAGCAGTACTTC. Encoded protein: CATRSFGEDEQYF.

The chain has TRBV2 and TRBJ2-3; D uncertain. Germline V CDR1 and CDR2: SNHLY, FYNNEI. V gave up 4 bases and J gave up 4 bases, with 12 bases separating them. The CDR3 covers 14 residues. The CDR3 loop reads CASSGARSADTQYF. In DNA form, the CDR3 reads TGTGCCAGCAGTGGGGCTCGGTCGGCAGATACGCAGTATTTT.

The chain links TRBV20-1 to TRBJ2-7, with 7 bases that match TRBD2. This CDR3 comprises 15 residues. Looked up from germline, CDR1 is DFQATT and CDR2 is SNEGSKA (reference sequence). Trimming at V came to 4 bases and at J to 4 bases, leaving 13 bases not matched to a gene. CDR3 in DNA: TGCAGTGCTACTCGGGCTAGCGGCATTGGATACGAGCAGTACTTC. Encoded protein: CSATRASGIGYEQYF.

The J gene is TRBJ2-3, the V gene TRBV5-1, with 9 bases fitting TRBD2. V shed 3 bases, J shed 4 bases, and the junction held 9 bases outside the gene matches. Per germline, CDR1 SGHRS and CDR2 YFSETQ. There are 16 residues in the CDR3. CDR3 protein: CASSSTSGGGSDTQYF. Written as DNA, the CDR3 is TGCGCCAGCAGCTCGACTAGCGGAGGGGGGTCAGATACGCAGTATTTT.

This clonotype turned up a few times. This chain uses TRBV29-1 with TRBJ2-6; D is ambiguous. The CDR3 contains 13 residues. Germline CDR1 reads SQVTM; CDR2 reads ANQGSEA. The V end lost 4 bases, the J end lost 1 base, and 5 bases lay between the germline ends. The CDR3 loop reads CSVALSGANVLTF. The DNA of the CDR3 is TGCAGCGTTGCGCTATCTGGGGCCAACGTCCTGACTTTC.

V gene TRBV5-1 combines with J gene TRBJ2-1; 10 bases are a match to TRBD2. In germline, CDR1 is SGHRS, CDR2 YFSETQ. Unmatched junction bases numbered 17, after V lost 3 bases and J lost 8 bases. The CDR3 consists of 18 residues. The CDR3 coding sequence is TGCGCCAGCAGCTACCTCCGCCTTTTAGCGGGGGGCGGGGATGAGCAGTTCTTC. The encoded protein is CASSYLRLLAGGGDEQFF.

The chain has TRBV6-1 and TRBJ2-1; D uncertain. V lost 2 bases, J lost 6 bases, and 11 bases lay in between. This CDR3 comprises 14 residues. Germline assignment: CDR1 MNHNS and CDR2 SASEGT. The CDR3 here is CASSEWSIRNEQFF. The CDR3 DNA follows: TGTGCCAGCAGTGAATGGTCAATCCGCAATGAGCAGTTCTTC.

V and J are TRBV5-1 and TRBJ2-7, with 7 bases identical to TRBD1. Looked up from germline, CDR1 is SGHRS and CDR2 is YFSETQ. The V gene end was trimmed by 2 bases and the J gene end by 3 bases; junction bases not matched to a gene: 5. The CDR3 consists of 14 residues. For the CDR3, the DNA is TGCGCCAGCAGCTTCGGGACAGCCTTCTACGAGCAGTACTTC. This translates into CASSFGTAFYEQYF. Together with reference TRBV5-1 and TRBJ2-7, the CDR3 gives the full variable domain: KAGVTQTPRYLIKTRGQQVTLSCSPISGHRSVSWYQQTPGQGLQFLFEYFSETQRNKGNFPGRFSGRQFSNSRSEMNVSTLELGDSALYLCASSFGTAFYEQYFGPGTRLTVT.

This clonotype was counted a few times. The V and J genes are TRBV3-1 and TRBJ2-5, with D unclear. CDR1 is LGHDT, CDR2 YNNKEL, per germline (reference sequence). The ends were cut back, 1 base at V and 11 bases at J, with 11 bases in the middle. The length of the CDR3 is 12 residues. The CDR3 is CASSQGFGEQYF. In DNA, the CDR3 is TGTGCCAGCAGCCAAGGTTTTGGAGAGCAGTACTTC.

This sequence joins TRBV5-1 and TRBJ1-2; TRBD1 is a possible D gene (6 bases). Germline-derived CDR1 and CDR2 are SGHRS and YFSETQ. The germline V and J ends were trimmed by 1 base and 0 bases, with 13 bases remaining between them. This CDR3 has 16 residues. CDR3 loop: CASSLTGTRTNYGYTF. CDR3 bases: TGCGCCAGCAGCTTGACCGGGACAAGGACTAACTATGGCTACACCTTC.

To note about this clonotype: One junction end disagrees with the germline gene, perhaps due to a read error. The V call is TRBV7-6, the J call TRBJ2-7; the D gene is possibly TRBD1 (5 bases). The CDR3 totals 15 residues. The V gene's germline CDR1 is SGHVS and CDR2 FNYEAQ. The CDR3 here is CAGSLDLQGSYEQYF. Written as DNA, the CDR3 is TGTGCCGGCAGCTTAGATCTTCAGGGAAGCTACGAGCAGTACTTC.

The rearrangement links TRBV2 to TRBJ2-1; D remains ambiguous. The CDR3 covers 13 residues. Germline CDR1 SNHLY, CDR2 FYNNEI. Trimming removed 6 bases from V and 10 bases from J, with 16 bases in between. CDR3 nucleotide sequence: TGTGCCAGCAGGGATGGCCCCAAGGCCGAGCAGTTCTTC. Its protein is CASRDGPKAEQFF.

In this sample, this clonotype turned up a few times. The chain combines TRBV27 with TRBJ2-7, with D possibly called TRBD1 or TRBD2 (5 bases each). Germline V gene lookup returns CDR1 MNHEY and CDR2 SMNVEV (reference sequence). V gave up 3 bases and J gave up 0 bases, with 15 bases separating them. The CDR3 contains 16 residues. As DNA, the CDR3 is TGTGCCAGCAGTTTCTCGGGGCTCCTAAGCTCCTACGAGCAGTACTTC. Its translation: CASSFSGLLSSYEQYF.

This clonotype was counted only a few times. Here the CDR3 reads CASSSLRGAGEQYF. Here the CDR3 DNA reads TGTGCCAGCAGCTCCTTGCGGGGGGCAGGCGAGCAGTACTTC. The V and J genes are TRBV7-6 and TRBJ2-7; TRBD2 matches at 8 bases. The CDR3 consists of 14 residues. Germline V CDR1 and CDR2: SGHVS, FNYEAQ. V lost 4 bases to trimming and J lost 6 bases; unmatched junction nucleotides: 8.

This rearrangement joins TRBV4-2 to TRBJ2-7; D perhaps matches TRBD1 (6 bases). With 4 bases removed from V and 0 bases from J, the gap between germline ends came to 13 bases. Germline assignment: CDR1 LGHNA and CDR2 YNFKEQ. This CDR3 contains 15 residues. CDR3 in amino acids: CASSPGQLSSYEQYF. CDR3 in DNA: TGTGCCAGCAGCCCCGGACAGTTGAGCTCCTACGAGCAGTACTTC.

The chain carries TRBV7-3 and TRBJ2-1; 8 bases line up with TRBD2. This CDR3 contains 15 residues. Trimming removed 2 bases from V and 3 bases from J; junction bases left unmatched: 3. Germline assignment: CDR1 SGHTA and CDR2 FQGTGA. The CDR3 is CASSLLLADYNEQFF. The CDR3 DNA sequence: TGTGCCAGCAGCTTACTACTAGCGGACTACAATGAGCAGTTCTTC.

This clonotype has just a few counts. The genes are TRBV29-1 and TRBJ2-7, with D possibly matching TRBD1 (6 bases). The germline CDR1 and CDR2 sequences are SQVTM and ANQGSEA. V shed 7 bases and J shed 2 bases, with 18 bases lying between them. This CDR3 contains 14 residues. This CDR3 is CSALHGTGTYEQYF. The DNA for the CDR3 is TGCAGCGCCCTCCACGGAACAGGGACCTACGAGCAGTACTTC.

V and J are TRBV12-3 or TRBV12-4 and TRBJ2-1; 9 bases are shared with TRBD2. After removal of 3 bases from V and 4 bases from J, the junction contained 10 bases not matched to a gene. There are 17 residues in the CDR3. The CDR3 sequence is CASSFGVAGESYNEQFF. CDR3 DNA: TGTGCCAGCAGTTTTGGTGTAGCGGGGGAATCTTACAATGAGCAGTTCTTC.

The chain recombines TRBV6-5 with TRBJ2-3, with D hard to call. The germline V gene encodes CDR1 MNHEY and CDR2 SVGAGI. The V end was cut by 2 bases, the J end by 8 bases, with 5 bases between. The CDR3 loop spans 11 amino acids. CDR3 amino acids: CASSYVGTQYF. CDR3 coding DNA: TGTGCCAGCAGTTACGTGGGTACGCAGTATTTT.